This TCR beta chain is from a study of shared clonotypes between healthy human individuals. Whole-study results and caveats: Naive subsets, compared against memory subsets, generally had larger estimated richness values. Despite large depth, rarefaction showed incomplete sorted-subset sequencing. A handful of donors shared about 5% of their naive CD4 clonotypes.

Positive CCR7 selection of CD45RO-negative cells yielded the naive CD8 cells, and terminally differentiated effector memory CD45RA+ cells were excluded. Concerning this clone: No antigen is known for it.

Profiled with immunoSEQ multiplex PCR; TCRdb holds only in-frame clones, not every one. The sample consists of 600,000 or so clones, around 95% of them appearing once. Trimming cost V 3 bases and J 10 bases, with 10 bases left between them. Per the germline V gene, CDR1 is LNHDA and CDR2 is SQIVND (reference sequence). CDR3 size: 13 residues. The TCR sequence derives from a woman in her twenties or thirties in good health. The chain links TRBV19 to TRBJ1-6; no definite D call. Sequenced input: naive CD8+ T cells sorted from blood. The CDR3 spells CASSIWPKSPLHF. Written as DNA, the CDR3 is TGTGCCAGTAGTATCTGGCCCAAGTCACCCCTCCACTTT.